This is a list of T cell receptor beta chains from one sample in a study of early T cells in non-severe SARS-CoV-2 infection. From the 5' RACE reads, TCRdb called clonotypes with MiXCR, one entry per CDR3 protein. The sample lists tens of thousands of distinct CDR3 sequences, 10% to 12% occurring once. The sample here was whole blood, taken at baseline. These receptor sequences come from an adult who was a healthcare worker with PCR-confirmed SARS-CoV-2 infection or an uninfected control (not recorded which). CDR3s include the opening cysteine and the closing phenylalanine or tryptophan. A D gene is named only where the DNA matches it firmly. A row's size may be missing; if present it is once, few, many or a size class.

TRBV10-1	TRBD2	TRBJ2-1	many	TGCGCCAGCAGTGAGTCTAGCGGGGGGACGCCCCCTCAGTTCTTC	CASSESSGGTPPQFF
TRBV7-9	-	TRBJ2-5	few	TGTGCCAGCAGCTTACGAGGCGGGGGCAAAGAGACCCAGTACTTC	CASSLRGGGKETQYF
TRBV5-5	TRBD1	TRBJ2-7	few	TGTGCCAGCAGCTCGGGACAGCCCCTCCGTGAGCAGTACTTC	CASSSGQPLREQYF
TRBV20-1	TRBD1	TRBJ1-2	many	TGCAGTGCATCAGGGGGCGTTGGCTACACCTTC	CSASGGVGYTF
TRBV7-3	-	TRBJ1-1	-	TGTGCCAGCAGCGACAGCCCGAACACTGAAGCTTTCTTT	CASSDSPNTEAFF
TRBV29-1	-	TRBJ2-7	few	TGCAGCGTTACGACAGGTCGAGCCCCCTACGAGCAGTACTTC	CSVTTGRAPYEQYF
TRBV27	-	TRBJ1-2	few	TGTGCCAGCAGTTTACGGCAGGGAGTTAACTATGGCTACACCTTC	CASSLRQGVNYGYTF
TRBV6-2/TRBV6-3	-	TRBJ2-7	-	TGTGCCAGCAGTTACTCCCAAGAAACATCCTACGAGCAGTACTTC	CASSYSQETSYEQYF
TRBV3-1	-	TRBJ2-4	few	TGTGCCAGCAGCCAAGACTTGGGACTAGCCAAAAACATTCAGTACTTC	CASSQDLGLAKNIQYF
TRBV29-1	-	TRBJ2-4	medium-sized	TGCAGCGTCTCAGACTTTAGCGCACTTAGCCAGCACTTAGCCAAAAACATTCAGTACTTC	CSVSDFSALSQHLAKNIQYF
TRBV11-2	TRBD2	TRBJ2-2	-	TGTGCCAGCAGCTTAGTGGTTAGCGGGGGCCCGAACACCGGGGAGCTGTTTTTT	CASSLVVSGGPNTGELFF
TRBV7-2	-	TRBJ1-5	few	TGTGCCAGCAGCTTTCACGGGAGGTATCAGCCCCAGCATTTT	CASSFHGRYQPQHF
TRBV29-1	-	TRBJ2-1	many	TGCAGCTTCCTTCCGCCTAGCCTTTACAATGAGCAGTTCTTC	CSFLPPSLYNEQFF
TRBV12-3/TRBV12-4	TRBD1	TRBJ1-1	medium-sized	TGTGCCAGCAGTTTTTGGACAGGGGGCACTGAAGCTTTCTTT	CASSFWTGGTEAFF
TRBV28	-	TRBJ1-5	many	TGTGCCAGCAGTTTTCGGGGCTCTCAGCCCCAGCATTTT	CASSFRGSQPQHF
TRBV2	TRBD2	TRBJ2-7	many	TGTGCCAGCAGTGGACTAGCGGGGGGACCCTACGAGCAGTACTTC	CASSGLAGGPYEQYF
TRBV6-6	-	TRBJ2-3	many	TGTGCCAGCAGCCCAAACACAGATACGCAGTATTTT	CASSPNTDTQYF
TRBV11-2	-	TRBJ2-2	-	TGTGCCAGCAGCTTAGCGGCCGGGGAGCTGTTTTTT	CASSLAAGELFF
TRBV5-1	TRBD1	TRBJ1-5	many	TGCGCCAGCAGCCCCGGCAGGGGGAGCAATCAGCCCCAGCATTTT	CASSPGRGSNQPQHF
TRBV6-2/TRBV6-3	TRBD2	TRBJ2-1	many	TGTGCCAGCAGGACACGAGGCGGGGGGTCCTACAATGAGCAGTTCTTC	CASRTRGGGSYNEQFF
TRBV10-1	-	TRBJ1-1	-	TGCGCCAGCTCGGGGAATTTGAACACTGAAGCTTTCTTT	CASSGNLNTEAFF
TRBV21-1	-	TRBJ2-7	-	TGTGCCAGCAGCTATAACTCCGGGGACAGCTACGAGCAGTACTTC	CASSYNSGDSYEQYF
TRBV29-1	-	TRBJ2-7	many	TGCAGCGTTGAGGGCCAGGGTAACGAGCAGTACTTC	CSVEGQGNEQYF
TRBV2	-	TRBJ2-7	few	TGTGCCAGCAGTGAAGCTGGACAGCTCTCCTACGAGCAGTACTTC	CASSEAGQLSYEQYF
TRBV16	TRBD1	TRBJ2-7	few	TGTGCCAGCAGCCGATTGACAGGGGGGTCGTACGAGCAGTACTTC	CASSRLTGGSYEQYF
TRBV11-1	-	TRBJ1-2	many	TGTGCCAGCAGCCAAGACAGTTATGGCTACACCTTC	CASSQDSYGYTF
TRBV29-1	-	TRBJ2-7	many	TGCAGCGTTGAGAAAACAGCGTACGAGCAGTACTTC	CSVEKTAYEQYF
TRBV7-3	-	TRBJ2-2	many	TGTGCCAGCAGCTTAGCTGGGGGAGCGAACACCGGGGAGCTGTTTTTT	CASSLAGGANTGELFF
TRBV29-1	-	TRBJ2-2	-	TGCAGCATGACCTACGCGAACACCGGGGAGCTGTTTTTT	CSMTYANTGELFF
TRBV6-5	-	TRBJ2-5	few	TGTGCCAGCAGAAGCTTAGTGGGGGAGACCCAGTACTTC	CASRSLVGETQYF
TRBV6-2/TRBV6-3	-	TRBJ2-3	few	TGTGCCAGCAGGGAACAGGGAACGACAGATACGCAGTATTTT	CASREQGTTDTQYF
TRBV7-2	-	TRBJ2-1	-	TGTGCCAGCAGCTTACGACCACTAGCTGCGCAATTCTTC	CASSLRPLAAQFF